This TCR beta chain was documented in a study of cytomegalovirus exposure and HLA in healthy donors. Study results and limitations: Associated with cytomegalovirus, according to the listing, were some 150 TCR beta chains.

A multiplex PCR was run with 60 Vbeta primers and 13 Jbeta primers. TCRdb's table, derived via immunoSEQ multiplex PCR, lists solely in-frame clones and lacks some. The data hold more than 80,000 clones, with nearly 70% observed a single time. This CDR3 has 14 residues. Trimming took 4 bases from V and 0 from J, leaving 7 bases between them. Germline CDR1 and CDR2: SQVTM and ANQGSEA. Comment on this clone: Its antigen remains unknown.

The rearrangement links TRBV29-1 to TRBJ2-6, with D perhaps TRBD1 (5 bases). This receptor was taken from a man aged 50 to 59 in good health and CMV-seronegative. The material sequenced was PBMCs. CDR3 DNA: TGCAGCGTTGTGCAGGGCTCTGGGGCCAACGTCCTGACTTTC. Its translation: CSVVQGSGANVLTF. The full variable domain, rest sourced from reference TRBV29-1 and TRBJ2-6, is SAVISQKPSRDICQRGTSLTIQCQVDSQVTMMFWYRQQPGQSLTLIATANQGSEATYESGFVIDKFPISRPNLTFSTLTVSNMSPEDSSIYLCSVVQGSGANVLTFGAGSRLTVL.